Below are 32 T cell receptor beta chains sequenced from a single sample in a study of blood T cell repertoires in COVID-19. Generated by immunoSEQ multiplex PCR, the TCRdb table keeps only in-frame clones and is missing some. The table records about 44,000 clones, roughly 85% of them present only once. Sequenced: peripheral blood. These receptors all stem from a woman in her 70s with acute or convalescent COVID-19.

Written as DNA, the CDR3 is TGTGCCAGCAGCCAAGTCCGAGGGAGGTCTAGCTCCTACGAGCAGTACTTC. Translation: CASSQVRGRSSSYEQYF. V is TRBV3-1 (or the pseudogene TRBV3-2) and J is TRBJ2-7, with a possible D match to TRBD2 (6 bases). Looked up from germline, CDR1 is LGHDT and CDR2 is YNNKEL (reference sequence). The V end was cut by 1 base, the J end by 0 bases, with 16 bases between. This CDR3 contains 17 residues.

This clone was seen once. The junction does not match germline at one end; this may be a read error. The chain joins TRBV7-6 to TRBJ2-7; weak D call: TRBD2 (5 bases). Germline V lookup: CDR1 SGHVS, CDR2 FNYEAQ. The CDR3 runs 11 residues. CDR3 DNA: TGTGCCAGCAGCCTAGACTACGTGCAGTACTTC. It translates to CASSLDYVQYF.

V is TRBV11-3 and J is TRBJ2-1; 9 bases agree with TRBD2. CDR1 is SGHNT, CDR2 YENEEA, per germline. The CDR3 consists of 17 residues. With V trimmed by 4 bases and J by 8 bases, 15 bases remained unmatched. CDR3 sequence reads: CASSSRRSGRQIDEQFF. For the CDR3, the DNA is TGTGCCAGCAGCTCCCGGAGGAGCGGGAGGCAAATTGATGAGCAGTTCTTC. Drawing the rest from reference TRBV11-3 and TRBJ2-1, the complete variable domain is EAGVVQSPRYKIIEKKQPVAFWCNPISGHNTLYWYLQNLGQGPELLIRYENEEAVDDSQLPKDRFSAERLKGVDSTLKIQPAELGDSAVYLCASSSRRSGRQIDEQFFGPGTRLTVL.

This clone is categorized as medium-sized (0.01 to 0.1%). V gene TRBV24-1 combines with J gene TRBJ2-2; no definite D call. Germline CDR1 reads KGHDR; CDR2 reads SFDVKD. CDR3 length: 12 amino acids. V was pared by 1 base and J by 8 bases, with 4 bases between. DNA for the CDR3: TGTGCCACCAGTGATTTCTCTGGGGAGCTGTTTTTT. Residues: CATSDFSGELFF.

The chain joins TRBV18 to TRBJ1-4, with 7 bases aligning to TRBD1. V dropped 8 bases and J dropped 2; count of bases not matched to a gene: 5. Germline-derived CDR1 and CDR2 are KGHSH and LQKENI. CDR3 length: 14 amino acids. CDR3: CASVTGATNEKLFF. CDR3 nucleotide sequence: TGTGCCAGCGTAACAGGGGCGACTAATGAAAAACTGTTTTTT. Together with reference TRBV18 and TRBJ1-4, the CDR3 gives the full variable domain: NAGVMQNPRHLVRRRGQEARLRCSPMKGHSHVYWYRQLPEEGLKFMVYLQKENIIDESGMPKERFSAEFPKEGPSILRIQQVVRGDSAAYFCASVTGATNEKLFFGSGTQLSVL.

A few counts support this clone. The chain couples TRBV4-3 to TRBJ1-1; 9 nucleotides match TRBD1. Germline V gives CDR1 LGHNA, CDR2 YSLEER. V trimming: 4 bases; J trimming: 11 bases; junction bases outside the gene matches: 5. The CDR3 spans 12 residues. The CDR3 DNA follows: TGCGCCAGCAGCCGAGTACAGGGGGCGGCTTTCTTT. Its protein product is CASSRVQGAAFF.

J is TRBJ1-1 and V is TRBV11-2; D is undetermined. Germline V CDR1 and CDR2: SGHAT, FQNNGV. V dropped 4 bases and J dropped 0 bases, with 15 bases sitting between them. This CDR3 has 16 residues. The CDR3 DNA follows: TGTGCCAGCAGCTCATCTCTGGCCGTGATGAACACTGAAGCTTTCTTT. Its protein is CASSSSLAVMNTEAFF.

This chain joins TRBV6-2 or TRBV6-3 and TRBJ2-3; D might be TRBD2 (5 bases). The CDR3 sequence is 15 residues long. With 2 bases removed from V and 2 bases from J, the gap between germline ends came to 11 bases. Looked up from germline, CDR1 is MNHEY and CDR2 is SVGEGT. The CDR3 here is CASSYAAEDTDTQYF. CDR3 bases: TGTGCCAGCAGTTACGCAGCGGAGGACACAGATACGCAGTATTTT.

This clone was detected only a few times. The chain links TRBV29-1 to TRBJ1-2; D may be TRBD1 (6 bases). This CDR3 is built from 16 residues. V was clipped by 6 bases and J by 3 bases, with 23 bases between them. Germline loops: CDR1 SQVTM, CDR2 ANQGSEA. The CDR3 DNA follows: TGCAGCGTGGACAAAAGGGGCAGGGGAATTGACTATGGCTACACCTTC. This translates into CSVDKRGRGIDYGYTF. Drawing the rest from reference TRBV29-1 and TRBJ1-2, the complete variable domain is SAVISQKPSRDICQRGTSLTIQCQVDSQVTMMFWYRQQPGQSLTLIATANQGSEATYESGFVIDKFPISRPNLTFSTLTVSNMSPEDSSIYLCSVDKRGRGIDYGYTFGSGTRLTVV.

This chain links TRBV4-2 with TRBJ2-3; a possible D gene is TRBD2 (7 bases). V lost 4 bases and J lost 6, with 14 bases in between. The CDR3 contains 14 residues. Looked up from germline, CDR1 is LGHNA and CDR2 is YNFKEQ. In nucleotides, the CDR3 is TGTGCCAGCAGCCGAGGGGGGGAGGGCGATACGCAGTATTTT. It yields the protein CASSRGGEGDTQYF.

The rearrangement joins TRBV27 to TRBJ2-1; maybe TRBD2 (6 bases). Germline V gene sequence: CDR1 MNHEY, CDR2 SMNVEV (reference sequence). The ends were cut back, 5 bases at V and 9 bases at J, with 23 bases in the middle. This CDR3 comprises 16 residues. This CDR3 is CASSLGAGRLPAEQFF. Written as DNA, the CDR3 is TGTGCCAGCAGTCTCGGGGCCGGGAGATTGCCTGCTGAGCAGTTCTTC.

A single count supports this clone. The rearrangement joins TRBV30 to TRBJ1-3; D might be TRBD1 (5 bases). Germline V gives CDR1 GTSNPN, CDR2 SVGIG (reference sequence). V was clipped by 2 bases and J by 4 bases, with 6 bases between them. CDR3 length equals 12 residues. The chain's CDR3 is CAWSRQGNTIYF. The CDR3 coding sequence is TGTGCCTGGAGTCGACAGGGAAACACCATATATTTT.

This clone was picked up one time. The rearrangement uses TRBV4-3 and TRBJ2-1; possible D gene TRBD2, 5 bases. This CDR3 comprises 15 residues. Per the germline V gene, CDR1 is LGHNA and CDR2 is YSLEER. V shed 1 base and J shed 5 bases, with 12 bases lying between them. The CDR3 sequence: CASSQGEWQNNEQFF. CDR3 DNA: TGCGCCAGCAGCCAAGGGGAGTGGCAGAACAATGAGCAGTTCTTC.

The chain recombines TRBV18 with TRBJ1-1; D is undetermined. Trimming removed 4 bases from V and 4 bases from J, with 7 bases in between. The CDR3 totals 12 residues. Germline V gives CDR1 KGHSH, CDR2 LQKENI. CDR3 bases: TGTGCCAGCTCACGAGGAGGCACTGAAGCTTTCTTT. Protein product: CASSRGGTEAFF.

This sequence joins TRBV4-3 and TRBJ2-7; the D is unclear. Germline CDR1 LGHNA, CDR2 YSLEER. With 0 bases removed from V and 2 bases from J, the gap between germline ends came to 8 bases. The length of the CDR3 is 14 residues. The CDR3 DNA sequence: TGCGCCAGCAGCCAAGACGATGCGACCTACGAGCAGTACTTC. Its translation is CASSQDDATYEQYF.

In regard to this clone: One end of the junction does not line up with germline, which may come from a read error. The chain combines TRBV12-3 or TRBV12-4 with TRBJ2-7, with D perhaps being TRBD1 or TRBD2 (5 bases each). CDR3 length equals 13 residues. The CDR3 DNA reads TGTGCCAGCAGATTAGAGGGGATATACGAGCAGTACTTC. Protein product: CASRLEGIYEQYF.

The gene calls are TRBV6-5 and TRBJ1-2, with TRBD1 identical over 7 bases. The germline gives CDR1 MNHEY, CDR2 SVGAGI. J gave up 4 bases and V 4 bases, and 6 bases lay outside the gene matches. The CDR3 spans 14 residues. CDR3 loop: CASSSGQTFYGYTF. The CDR3, as DNA: TGTGCCAGCAGTTCGGGACAGACTTTCTATGGCTACACCTTC.

The chain employs TRBV7-3 and TRBJ1-1; 8 nucleotides line up with TRBD1. V shed 5 bases, J shed 1 base, and the junction held 6 bases outside the gene matches. The CDR3 contains 15 residues. Looked up from germline, CDR1 is SGHTA and CDR2 is FQGTGA. As DNA, the CDR3 is TGTGCCAGCAGCCCAGCAGGGGGCACGAACACTGAAGCTTTCTTT. Translated, it gives CASSPAGGTNTEAFF.

V is TRBV7-8 and J is TRBJ1-3; possible D gene TRBD1, 5 bases. The length of the CDR3 is 12 residues. From germline, CDR1 is SGHVS and CDR2 FQNEAQ. Trimming removed 10 bases at V and 1 base at J, with 8 bases between. CDR3 sequence: CATAGSGNTIYF. The CDR3, as DNA: TGTGCCACAGCAGGGTCTGGAAACACCATATATTTT.

The chain employs TRBV7-2 and TRBJ2-1, with 7 nucleotides matching TRBD1. There are 14 residues in the CDR3. In germline, CDR1 is SGHTA, CDR2 FQGNSA. V lost 2 bases and J lost 5; bases outside the gene matches: 3. The CDR3 is CASSLYTGDNEQFF. DNA for the CDR3: TGTGCCAGCAGCTTATATACAGGGGACAATGAGCAGTTCTTC.

This clone has only a few counts. This chain uses TRBV5-6 with TRBJ2-5, with D maybe TRBD2 (5 bases). Germline V gene data show CDR1 as SGHDT and CDR2 as YYEEEE. The CDR3 sequence is 16 residues long. Trimming took off 6 bases at V and 5 bases at J, with 23 bases between the two ends. CDR3 sequence (DNA): TGTGCCAGCATCAAAAGGTCTGTCGGGGTGCGGGAGACCCAGTACTTC. It yields the protein CASIKRSVGVRETQYF.

The V and J genes are TRBV5-4 and TRBJ2-1; 13 bases align to TRBD2. The J segment lost 9 bases and the V segment lost 4 bases, leaving 13 bases of the junction unmatched. The length of the CDR3 is 17 residues. Germline loops: CDR1 SGHNT, CDR2 YYREEE (reference sequence). The CDR3 sequence is CASSALAGGPTTGEQFF. In nucleotides, the CDR3 is TGTGCCAGCAGCGCACTAGCGGGAGGGCCTACGACGGGTGAGCAGTTCTTC.

The V call is TRBV7-3, the J call TRBJ2-1; TRBD1 matches 7 bases. With 5 bases clipped from V and 4 bases from J, the junction kept 5 bases outside the gene matches. Germline V CDR1 and CDR2: SGHTA, FQGTGA. The CDR3 covers 14 residues. The DNA for the CDR3 is TGTGCCAGCAGCCGGTCAGGGGGATACAATGAGCAGTTCTTC. This sequence encodes CASSRSGGYNEQFF.

The gene calls are TRBV15 and TRBJ2-3; weak D call: TRBD1 (5 bases). Per germline, CDR1 LNHNV and CDR2 YYDKDF (reference sequence). V gave up 6 bases and J gave up 4 bases, with 11 bases separating them. This CDR3 has 13 amino acids. DNA for the CDR3: TGTGCCACCAGTTGGCAGGGCTCAGATACGCAGTATTTT. The encoded protein is CATSWQGSDTQYF. The whole variable domain, remainder taken from reference TRBV15 and TRBJ2-3, is DAMVIQNPRYQVTQFGKPVTLSCSQTLNHNVMYWYQQKSSQAPKLLFHYYDKDFNNEADTPDNFQSRRPNTSFCFLDIRSPGLGDTAMYLCATSWQGSDTQYFGPGTRLTVL.

This rearrangement joins TRBV28 to TRBJ2-4; TRBD1 matches 11 bases. The CDR3 contains 18 residues. Losses at the gene ends were 7 bases for V and 6 bases for J; bases not matched to a gene: 17. In germline, CDR1 is MDHEN, CDR2 SYDVKM. CDR3 residues: CASNAPGTGGVGGNIQYF. CDR3 coding DNA: TGTGCCAGCAATGCCCCCGGGACAGGGGGAGTAGGGGGAAACATTCAGTACTTC.

The rearrangement joins TRBV9 to TRBJ1-5, with D hard to call. The CDR3 has 15 amino acids. Germline CDR1 and CDR2: SGDLS and YYNGEE. V dropped 0 bases and J dropped 1 base, with 8 bases sitting between them. The CDR3 DNA reads as TGTGCCAGCAGCGTAGCCGGGATAAGCAATCAGCCCCAGCATTTT. Protein: CASSVAGISNQPQHF.

The J gene is TRBJ1-1, the V gene TRBV5-1; 8 positions match TRBD1. Germline V gives CDR1 SGHRS, CDR2 YFSETQ. Unmatched junction bases numbered 11, after V lost 2 bases and J lost 11 bases. This CDR3 contains 14 residues. CDR3 in amino acids: CASSFNTGGEAAFF. The CDR3 DNA reads TGCGCCAGCAGCTTCAATACAGGGGGGGAGGCCGCTTTCTTT. The full variable domain, its missing parts supplied by reference TRBV5-1 and TRBJ1-1, is KAGVTQTPRYLIKTRGQQVTLSCSPISGHRSVSWYQQTPGQGLQFLFEYFSETQRNKGNFPGRFSGRQFSNSRSEMNVSTLELGDSALYLCASSFNTGGEAAFFGQGTRLTVV.

This CDR3 is CASSAQRRRSGANVLTF. Here the CDR3 DNA reads TGTGCCAGCAGCGCACAGCGGCGCAGATCTGGGGCCAACGTCCTGACTTTC. The chain couples TRBV2 to TRBJ2-6; D is possibly TRBD2 (5 bases). CDR1 SNHLY and CDR2 FYNNEI come from the germline V gene. V lost 6 bases and J 1 base, leaving 16 bases between the germline ends. This CDR3 contains 17 residues. The entire variable domain, with the rest obtained from reference TRBV2 and TRBJ2-6, is as follows: EPEVTQTPSHQVTQMGQEVILRCVPISNHLYFYWYRQILGQKVEFLVSFYNNEISEKSEIFDDQFSVERPDGSNFTLKIRSTKLEDSAMYFCASSAQRRRSGANVLTFGAGSRLTVL.

The chain has TRBV7-2 and TRBJ1-1, with 8 bases that match TRBD1. Germline assignment: CDR1 SGHTA and CDR2 FQGNSA. The CDR3 contains 14 residues. Trimming removed 5 bases from V and 4 bases from J; junction bases left unmatched: 6. DNA of the CDR3: TGTGCCAGCAGCGCCGACAGGGGAAGCACTGAAGCTTTCTTT. Translation: CASSADRGSTEAFF.

The chain recombines TRBV29-1 with TRBJ2-5; tentative D call: TRBD2 (5 bases). From germline, CDR1 is SQVTM and CDR2 ANQGSEA. The CDR3 runs 16 residues. Trimming took 0 bases from V and 5 from J, leaving 19 bases between them. The CDR3 DNA sequence: TGCAGCGTTGAAGATCCCTCCGTGGGGAGTCGGGAGACCCAGTACTTC. Translated, it gives CSVEDPSVGSRETQYF.

This chain joins TRBV5-1 and TRBJ2-1; TRBD2 matches at 7 bases. This CDR3 comprises 15 residues. Unmatched junction bases numbered 7, after V lost 1 base and J lost 6 bases. Looked up from germline, CDR1 is SGHRS and CDR2 is YFSETQ. The CDR3 loop is CASSLRGGRSNEQFF. The CDR3 coding sequence is TGCGCCAGCAGCTTGAGGGGCGGGAGATCCAATGAGCAGTTCTTC.

V and J are TRBV5-1 and TRBJ2-1; 7 bases align to TRBD2. Trimming took 0 bases from V and 5 from J; bases not matched to a gene: 11. Looked up from germline, CDR1 is SGHRS and CDR2 is YFSETQ. CDR3 size: 17 residues. The CDR3 region is CASSLGFGGRVHNEQFF. CDR3 bases: TGCGCCAGCAGCTTGGGTTTCGGCGGGAGAGTCCACAATGAGCAGTTCTTC.